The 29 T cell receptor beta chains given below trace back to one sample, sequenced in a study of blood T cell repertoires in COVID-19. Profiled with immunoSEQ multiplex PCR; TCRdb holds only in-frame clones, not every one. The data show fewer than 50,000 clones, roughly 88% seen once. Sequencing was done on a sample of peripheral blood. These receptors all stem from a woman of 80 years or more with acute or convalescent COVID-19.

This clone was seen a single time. CDR3 region: CASSWREMVRGDTQYF. DNA for the CDR3: TGTGCCAGCAGCTGGCGGGAGATGGTGAGGGGAGATACGCAGTATTTT. The rearrangement joins TRBV9 to TRBJ2-3, with TRBD2 matching over 7 bases. CDR3 length equals 16 residues. Per the germline V gene, CDR1 is SGDLS and CDR2 is YYNGEE. V shed 4 bases, J shed 5 bases, and the junction held 13 bases outside the gene matches. The full variable domain, completed using reference TRBV9 and TRBJ2-3, is DSGVTQTPKHLITATGQRVTLRCSPRSGDLSVYWYQQSLDQGLQFLIQYYNGEERAKGNILERFSAQQFPDLHSELNLSSLELGDSALYFCASSWREMVRGDTQYFGPGTRLTVL.

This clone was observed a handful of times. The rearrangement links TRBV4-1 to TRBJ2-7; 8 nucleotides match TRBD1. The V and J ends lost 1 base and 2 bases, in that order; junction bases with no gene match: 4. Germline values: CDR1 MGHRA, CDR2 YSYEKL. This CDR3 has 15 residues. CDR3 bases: TGCGCCAGCAGCCAAGGACAGGGGACAGCCTACGAGCAGTACTTC. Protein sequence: CASSQGQGTAYEQYF.

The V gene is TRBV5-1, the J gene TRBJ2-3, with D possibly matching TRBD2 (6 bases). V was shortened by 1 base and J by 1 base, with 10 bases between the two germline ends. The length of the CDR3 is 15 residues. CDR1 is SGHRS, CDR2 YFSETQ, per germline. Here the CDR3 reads CASSLTGEGTDTQYF. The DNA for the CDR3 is TGCGCCAGCAGCTTGACGGGAGAGGGCACAGATACGCAGTATTTT.

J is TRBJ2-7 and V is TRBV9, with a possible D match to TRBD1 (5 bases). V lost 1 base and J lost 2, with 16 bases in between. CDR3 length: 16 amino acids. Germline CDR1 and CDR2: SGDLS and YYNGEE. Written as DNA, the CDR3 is TGTGCCAGCAGCGTAACCGGTGGGGCCTCGACCTACGAGCAGTACTTC. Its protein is CASSVTGGASTYEQYF. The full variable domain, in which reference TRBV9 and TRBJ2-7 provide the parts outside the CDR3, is DSGVTQTPKHLITATGQRVTLRCSPRSGDLSVYWYQQSLDQGLQFLIQYYNGEERAKGNILERFSAQQFPDLHSELNLSSLELGDSALYFCASSVTGGASTYEQYFGPGTRLTVT.

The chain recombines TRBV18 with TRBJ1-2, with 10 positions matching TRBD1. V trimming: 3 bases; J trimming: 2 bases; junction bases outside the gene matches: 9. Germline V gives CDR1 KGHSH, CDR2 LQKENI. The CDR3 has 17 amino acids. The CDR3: CASSPFIPGQGNYGYTF. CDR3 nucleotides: TGTGCCAGCTCACCCTTTATACCGGGACAGGGGAACTATGGCTACACCTTC.

The DNA for the CDR3 is TGTGCCAGCAGCCCCGGAGACAGGGATGGCGAAAAACTGTTTTTT. This gives the protein CASSPGDRDGEKLFF. The V call is TRBV3-1 (or the pseudogene TRBV3-2), the J call TRBJ1-4, with 7 bases identical to TRBD1. Looked up from germline, CDR1 is LGHDT and CDR2 is YNNKEL (reference sequence). J gave up 8 bases and V 4 bases, and 10 bases lay outside the gene matches. There are 15 residues in the CDR3.

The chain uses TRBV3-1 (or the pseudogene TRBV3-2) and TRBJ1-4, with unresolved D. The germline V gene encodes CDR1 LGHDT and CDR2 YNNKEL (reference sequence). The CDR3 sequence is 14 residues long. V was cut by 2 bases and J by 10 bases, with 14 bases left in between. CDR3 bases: TGTGCCAGCAGCCAATCGGAACCTCGCGGAAAACTGTTTTTT. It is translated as CASSQSEPRGKLFF.

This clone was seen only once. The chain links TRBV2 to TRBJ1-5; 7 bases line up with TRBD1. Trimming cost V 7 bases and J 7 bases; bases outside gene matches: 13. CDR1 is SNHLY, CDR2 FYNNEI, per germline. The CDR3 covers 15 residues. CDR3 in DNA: TGTGCCAGCAAATTACAGACAGGGCTGGGACAGCCCCAGCATTTT. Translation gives CASKLQTGLGQPQHF.

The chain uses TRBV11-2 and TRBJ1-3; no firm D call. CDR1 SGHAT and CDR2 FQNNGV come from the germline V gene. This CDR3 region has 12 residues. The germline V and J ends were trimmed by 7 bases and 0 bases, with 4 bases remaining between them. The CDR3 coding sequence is TGTGCCAGCAAGAGCTCTGGAAACACCATATATTTT. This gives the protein CASKSSGNTIYF. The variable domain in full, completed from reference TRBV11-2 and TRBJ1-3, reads EAGVAQSPRYKIIEKRQSVAFWCNPISGHATLYWYQQILGQGPKLLIQFQNNGVVDDSQLPKDRFSAERLKGVDSTLKIQPAKLEDSAVYLCASKSSGNTIYFGEGSWLTVV.

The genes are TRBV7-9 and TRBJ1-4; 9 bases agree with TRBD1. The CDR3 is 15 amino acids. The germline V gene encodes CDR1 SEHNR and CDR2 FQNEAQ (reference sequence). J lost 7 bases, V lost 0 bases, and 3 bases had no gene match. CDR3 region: CASSLAQDRGEKLFF. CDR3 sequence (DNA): TGTGCCAGCAGCTTAGCGCAGGACAGGGGTGAAAAACTGTTTTTT.

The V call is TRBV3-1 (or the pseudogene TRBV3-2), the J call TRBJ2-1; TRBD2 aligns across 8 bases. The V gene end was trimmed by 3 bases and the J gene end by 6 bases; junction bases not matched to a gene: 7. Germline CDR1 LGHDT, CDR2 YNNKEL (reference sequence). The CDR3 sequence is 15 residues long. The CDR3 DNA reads TGTGCCAGCAGCCATTCGGCTCGGGGGGGCAATGAGCAGTTCTTC. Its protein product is CASSHSARGGNEQFF.

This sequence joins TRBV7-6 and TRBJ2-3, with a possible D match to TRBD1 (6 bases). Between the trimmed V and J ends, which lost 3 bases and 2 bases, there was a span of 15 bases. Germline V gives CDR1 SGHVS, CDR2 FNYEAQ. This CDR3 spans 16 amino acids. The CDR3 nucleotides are TGTGCCAGCAGCTTTTCTGAACAGGGTGACACAGATACGCAGTATTTT. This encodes CASSFSEQGDTDTQYF.

The CDR3 reads CASSLTASGSLYNEQFF. CDR3 nucleotides: TGTGCCAGCAGCTTAACGGCTAGCGGGAGTCTCTACAATGAGCAGTTCTTC. The J gene is TRBJ2-1, the V gene TRBV7-2; 10 bases are shared with TRBD2. In germline, CDR1 is SGHTA, CDR2 FQGNSA. This CDR3 comprises 17 residues. Unmatched junction bases numbered 7, after V lost 2 bases and J lost 3 bases.

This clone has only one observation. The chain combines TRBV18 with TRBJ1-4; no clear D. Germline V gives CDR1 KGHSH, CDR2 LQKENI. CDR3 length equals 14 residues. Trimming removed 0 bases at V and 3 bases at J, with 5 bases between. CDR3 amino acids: CASSPPYANEKLFF. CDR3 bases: TGTGCCAGCTCACCACCCTATGCTAATGAAAAACTGTTTTTT.

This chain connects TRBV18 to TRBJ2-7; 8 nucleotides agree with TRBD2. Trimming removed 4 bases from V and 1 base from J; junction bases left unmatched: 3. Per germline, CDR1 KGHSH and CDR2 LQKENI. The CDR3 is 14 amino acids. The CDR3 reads CASSRERESYEQYF. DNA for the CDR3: TGTGCCAGCTCACGCGAGCGGGAGTCCTACGAGCAGTACTTC.

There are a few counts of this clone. The CDR3 sequence is CASSYDSGTGELFF. CDR3 nucleotide sequence: TGTGCCAGCAGTTACGATAGCGGCACCGGGGAGCTGTTTTTT. The chain recombines TRBV6-5 with TRBJ2-2, with D possibly TRBD2 on 6 matching bases. The V and J ends lost 2 bases and 4 bases respectively, with 8 bases between them. Per the germline V gene, CDR1 is MNHEY and CDR2 is SVGAGI. The CDR3 loop spans 14 amino acids.

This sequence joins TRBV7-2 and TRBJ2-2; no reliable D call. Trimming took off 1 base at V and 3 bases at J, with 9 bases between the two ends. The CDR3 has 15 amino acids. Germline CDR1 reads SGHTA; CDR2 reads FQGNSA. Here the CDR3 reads CASSLVGDYTGELFF. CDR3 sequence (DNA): TGTGCCAGCAGCTTAGTAGGTGACTACACCGGGGAGCTGTTTTTT.

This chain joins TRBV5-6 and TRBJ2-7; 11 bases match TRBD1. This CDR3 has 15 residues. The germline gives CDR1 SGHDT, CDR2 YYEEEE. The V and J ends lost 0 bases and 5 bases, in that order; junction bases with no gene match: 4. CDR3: CASSLEDRGLDEQYF. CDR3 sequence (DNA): TGTGCCAGCAGCTTGGAGGACAGGGGGCTCGACGAGCAGTACTTC.

The CDR3 loop is CATSDSGQGTGGYTF. In DNA form, the CDR3 reads TGTGCCACCAGTGATTCGGGACAGGGGACGGGAGGCTACACCTTC. The V gene is TRBV24-1, the J gene TRBJ1-2, with 10 bases that match TRBD1. Germline V gene lookup returns CDR1 KGHDR and CDR2 SFDVKD. The trim removed 2 bases at V and 8 bases at J, leaving 7 bases unmatched. The CDR3 sequence is 15 residues long.

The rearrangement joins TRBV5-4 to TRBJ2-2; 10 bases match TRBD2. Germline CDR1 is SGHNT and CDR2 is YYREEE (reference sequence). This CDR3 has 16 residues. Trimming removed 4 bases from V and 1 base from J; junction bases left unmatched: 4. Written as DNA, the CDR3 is TGTGCCAGCAGCCCGAGACTAGCGGGGAACACCGGGGAGCTGTTTTTT. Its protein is CASSPRLAGNTGELFF.

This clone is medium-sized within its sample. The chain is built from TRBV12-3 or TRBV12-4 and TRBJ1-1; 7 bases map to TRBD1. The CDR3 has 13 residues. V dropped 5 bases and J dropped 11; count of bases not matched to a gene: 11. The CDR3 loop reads CASSVGPGGEAFF. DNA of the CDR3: TGTGCCAGCAGTGTAGGGCCAGGGGGAGAGGCTTTCTTT.

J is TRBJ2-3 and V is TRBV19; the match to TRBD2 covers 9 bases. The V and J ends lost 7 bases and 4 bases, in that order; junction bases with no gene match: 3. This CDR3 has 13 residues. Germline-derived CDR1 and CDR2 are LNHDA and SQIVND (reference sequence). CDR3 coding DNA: TGTGCCAGTAAGGTAGCGGGGGCAGATACGCAGTATTTT. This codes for CASKVAGADTQYF. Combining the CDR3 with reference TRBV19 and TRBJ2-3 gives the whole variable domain DGGITQSPKYLFRKEGQNVTLSCEQNLNHDAMYWYRQDPGQGLRLIYYSQIVNDFQKGDIAEGYSVSREKKESFPLTVTSAQKNPTAFYLCASKVAGADTQYFGPGTRLTVL.

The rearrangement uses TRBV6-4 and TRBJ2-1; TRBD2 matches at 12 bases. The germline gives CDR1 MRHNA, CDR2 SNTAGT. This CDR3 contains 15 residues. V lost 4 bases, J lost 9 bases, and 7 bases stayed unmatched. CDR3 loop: CASSAASGRVGEQFF. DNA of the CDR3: TGTGCCAGCAGTGCGGCTAGCGGGAGGGTGGGTGAGCAGTTCTTC.

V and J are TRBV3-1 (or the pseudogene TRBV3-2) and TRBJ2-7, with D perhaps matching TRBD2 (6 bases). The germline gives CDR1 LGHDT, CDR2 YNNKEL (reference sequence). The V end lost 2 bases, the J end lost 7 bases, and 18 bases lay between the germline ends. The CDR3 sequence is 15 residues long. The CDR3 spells CASSQSPGLLSEQYF. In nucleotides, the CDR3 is TGTGCCAGCAGCCAAAGCCCGGGACTCCTCTCGGAGCAGTACTTC.

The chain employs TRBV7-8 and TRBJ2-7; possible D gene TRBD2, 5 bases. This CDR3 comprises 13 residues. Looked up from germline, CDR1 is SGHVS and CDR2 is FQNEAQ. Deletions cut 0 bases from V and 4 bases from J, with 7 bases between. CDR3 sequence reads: CASSLATGYEQYF. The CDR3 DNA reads TGTGCCAGCAGCTTAGCGACGGGGTACGAGCAGTACTTC.

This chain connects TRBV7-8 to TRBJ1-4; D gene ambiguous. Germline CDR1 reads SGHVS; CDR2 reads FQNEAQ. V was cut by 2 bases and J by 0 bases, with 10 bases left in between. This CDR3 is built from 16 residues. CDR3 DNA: TGTGCCAGCAGCTTAAGGAGTCGAGCAACTAATGAAAAACTGTTTTTT. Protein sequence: CASSLRSRATNEKLFF.

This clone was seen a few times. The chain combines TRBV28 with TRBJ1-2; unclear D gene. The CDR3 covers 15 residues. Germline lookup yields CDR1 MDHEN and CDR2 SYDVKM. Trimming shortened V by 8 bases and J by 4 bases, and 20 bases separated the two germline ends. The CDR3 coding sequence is TGTGCCAGCCTGTTCTCACCCCGTGGGAGCTATGGCTACACCTTC. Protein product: CASLFSPRGSYGYTF.

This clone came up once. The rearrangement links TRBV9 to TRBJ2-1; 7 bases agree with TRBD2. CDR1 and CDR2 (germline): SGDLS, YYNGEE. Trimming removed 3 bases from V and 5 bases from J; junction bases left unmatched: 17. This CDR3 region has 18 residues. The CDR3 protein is CASSGEGDGVALHNEQFF. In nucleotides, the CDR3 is TGTGCCAGCAGCGGGGAGGGTGATGGGGTTGCCCTACACAATGAGCAGTTCTTC. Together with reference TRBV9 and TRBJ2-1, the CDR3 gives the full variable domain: DSGVTQTPKHLITATGQRVTLRCSPRSGDLSVYWYQQSLDQGLQFLIQYYNGEERAKGNILERFSAQQFPDLHSELNLSSLELGDSALYFCASSGEGDGVALHNEQFFGPGTRLTVL.

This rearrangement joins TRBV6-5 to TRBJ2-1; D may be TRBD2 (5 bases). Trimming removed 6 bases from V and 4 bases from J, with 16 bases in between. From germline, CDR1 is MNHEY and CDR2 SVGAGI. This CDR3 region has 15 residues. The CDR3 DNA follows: TGTGCCAGCAGACCCCTAGGGAGCAGGTACAATGAGCAGTTCTTC. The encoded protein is CASRPLGSRYNEQFF.